The 8 T cell receptor beta chains presented below share a single source sample, sequenced in a study of control samples from healthy donors and cancer patients. The table came from immunoSEQ multiplex PCR; TCRdb's copy has only in-frame clones and leaves some out. The sample contains 90,000 or so clones, 70% to 90% of which appear only once. Sequencing was carried out using blood. All receptors derive from a man aged 30 to 39 in good health.

The CDR3 DNA follows: TGTGCCAGCAGCCGGACGGGGACAGGGAACACTGAAGCTTTCTTT. Translated, it gives CASSRTGTGNTEAFF. The gene calls are TRBV3-1 (or the pseudogene TRBV3-2) and TRBJ1-1; TRBD1 matches 8 bases. The V segment lost 4 bases and the J segment 1 base; nucleotides outside the gene matches: 5. The CDR3 covers 15 residues. Per germline, CDR1 LGHDT and CDR2 YNNKEL (reference sequence).

The chain uses TRBV7-8 and TRBJ2-2; unclear D gene. The CDR3 is 18 amino acids. V was shortened by 2 bases and J by 4 bases, with 20 bases between the two germline ends. The germline gives CDR1 SGHVS, CDR2 FQNEAQ. The CDR3 coding sequence is TGTGCCAGCAGCTTATTTCTTATTAGGGTCGGGTCCACCGGGGAGCTGTTTTTT. Its protein is CASSLFLIRVGSTGELFF.

V usage is TRBV6-5 and J usage is TRBJ1-1, with D possibly being TRBD1 (5 bases). Between the trimmed V and J ends, which lost 2 bases and 4 bases, there was a span of 5 bases. CDR1 is MNHEY and CDR2 is SVGAGI in the germline V gene. CDR3 size: 12 residues. For the CDR3, the DNA is TGTGCCAGCAGTTACGGGGGCACTGAAGCTTTCTTT. Translation gives CASSYGGTEAFF.

In its sample, this clone was seen once. This chain joins TRBV19 and TRBJ1-2; 12 bases map to TRBD1. Germline V lookup: CDR1 LNHDA, CDR2 SQIVND (reference sequence). V was clipped by 7 bases and J by 2 bases; unmatched bases: 14. The CDR3 runs 18 residues. The CDR3 loop reads CASTPPGTGGRPNYGYTF. CDR3 nucleotide sequence: TGTGCCAGTACTCCTCCCGGGACAGGGGGCCGCCCGAACTATGGCTACACCTTC.

This chain joins TRBV14 and TRBJ1-6, with D unclear. The CDR3 has 13 residues. CDR1 is SGHDN and CDR2 is FVKESK in the germline V gene. V dropped 3 bases and J dropped 8 bases, with 8 bases sitting between them. CDR3 sequence (DNA): TGTGCCAGCAGCCAGGTCTTATATTCACCCCTCCACTTT. Amino acid sequence: CASSQVLYSPLHF.

This clone was seen a few times. CDR3 nucleotide sequence: TGCGCCAGCAGTGTCAGAGCTAGCACAGATACGCAGTATTTT. Amino acid sequence: CASSVRASTDTQYF. V usage is TRBV10-1 and J usage is TRBJ2-3; no definite D call. The CDR3 contains 14 residues. CDR1 is WNHNN and CDR2 is SYGVQD in the germline V gene (reference sequence). Trimming took off 4 bases at V and 0 bases at J, with 8 bases between the two ends.

As to this clone: A much bigger clone sits one base away, suggesting this may be a read error. This chain joins TRBV11-3 and TRBJ2-2; the D gene is possibly TRBD1 (6 bases). Germline assignment: CDR1 SGHNT and CDR2 YENEEA. The CDR3 covers 14 residues. V was pared by 3 bases and J by 3 bases, with 8 bases between. The CDR3 region is CASSFDRYTGELFF. The CDR3 DNA reads as TGTGCCAGCAGCTTCGACAGGTACACCGGGGAGCTGTTTTTT.

The chain has TRBV5-4 and TRBJ1-4; 8 bases are a match to TRBD1. This CDR3 region has 13 residues. CDR1 and CDR2 (germline): SGHNT, YYREEE (reference sequence). The junction had 6 bases not matched to a gene; V was cut back by 6 bases and J by 8 bases. CDR3 DNA sequence: TGTGCCAGCACGGAGACAGGGGTAGAAAAACTGTTTTTT. It encodes CASTETGVEKLFF.